One and the same sample provided the 18 T cell receptor beta chains below, sequenced in a study of T cells in Graves' hyperthyroidism and ophthalmopathy. It was RNA transcripts that yielded the amplified TCR beta CDR3 regions. A set of HTBI primers served as the primers for a first-round RT-PCR of the TCR CDR3. In TCRdb, the multiplex PCR reads were re-called with MiXCR into one record per CDR3 protein. The sample has around 720,000 distinct CDR3 sequences, about 35% seen once. The sequenced material came from blood. These receptors all stem from a woman between 40 and 55 years old with Graves' hyperthyroidism.

The gene calls are TRBV15 and TRBJ2-7; D tentatively fits TRBD1 or TRBD2 (5 bases each). Germline CDR1 and CDR2: LNHNV and YYDKDF (reference sequence). The CDR3 is 15 amino acids. Trimming pared 3 bases from V and 2 bases from J, leaving 14 bases between. CDR3 protein: CATSSLARGPYEQYF. CDR3 DNA sequence: TGTGCCACCAGCAGCTTAGCCCGGGGCCCCTACGAGCAGTACTTC.

The chain joins TRBV7-2 to TRBJ2-7; weak D call: TRBD2 (6 bases). Trimming removed 5 bases at V and 6 bases at J, with 29 bases between. Germline V gene sequence: CDR1 SGHTA, CDR2 FQGNSA. CDR3 size: 18 residues. This CDR3 is CASSQETPFGGAQVEQYF. The CDR3 coding sequence is TGTGCCAGCAGCCAAGAGACCCCCTTCGGGGGAGCCCAGGTCGAGCAGTACTTC.

This clonotype was recorded at least ten times. The junction does not match germline at one end; this may be a read error. J is TRBJ2-2 and V is TRBV7-6, with D possibly called TRBD1 or TRBD2 (6 bases each). The CDR3 spans 18 residues. The germline CDR1 and CDR2 sequences are SGHVS and FNYEAQ. As DNA, the CDR3 is TGTGCCAGCAGCTTCAAATGGGGGGCCGTGCGGAACACCGGAGAGCTGTTTTTT. It translates to CASSFKWGAVRNTGELFF. The whole variable domain, filled in from reference TRBV7-6 and TRBJ2-2, reads GAGVSQSPRYKVTKRGQDVALRCDPISGHVSLYWYRQALGQGPEFLTYFNYEAQQDKSGLPNDRFSAERPEGSISTLTIQRTEQRDSAMYRCASSFKWGAVRNTGELFFGEGSRLTVL.

This clonotype was found many times. The chain has TRBV19 and TRBJ2-5; tentatively, D is TRBD2 (6 bases). There are 13 residues in the CDR3. Germline V gives CDR1 LNHDA, CDR2 SQIVND (reference sequence). Deletions cut 3 bases from V and 4 bases from J, with 9 bases between. The CDR3 spells CASSISRGETQYF. The CDR3 region has the DNA TGTGCCAGTAGTATCTCGCGGGGAGAGACCCAGTACTTC.

The table lists this clonotype with a few counts. This chain uses TRBV19 with TRBJ1-5, with D perhaps matching TRBD1 (5 bases). Per germline, CDR1 LNHDA and CDR2 SQIVND (reference sequence). V was clipped by 6 bases and J by 5 bases, with 20 bases between them. This CDR3 has 16 amino acids. The CDR3 loop reads CASRSRRAGKDQPQHF. In DNA form, the CDR3 reads TGTGCCAGTAGGAGCCGCCGGGCAGGGAAGGATCAGCCCCAGCATTTT. Looking up the rest from reference TRBV19 and TRBJ1-5 gives the full variable domain: DGGITQSPKYLFRKEGQNVTLSCEQNLNHDAMYWYRQDPGQGLRLIYYSQIVNDFQKGDIAEGYSVSREKKESFPLTVTSAQKNPTAFYLCASRSRRAGKDQPQHFGDGTRLSIL.

The rearrangement links TRBV5-6 to TRBJ1-2; D not resolved. The germline V gene has CDR1 SGHDT and CDR2 YYEEEE. This CDR3 has 10 amino acids. Trimming stripped 0 bases from V and 10 bases from J, with 4 bases between. The CDR3 region has the DNA TGTGCCAGCAGCTTGGGATTCTACACCTTC. Protein: CASSLGFYTF.

The gene calls are TRBV12-3 or TRBV12-4 and TRBJ2-7, with D perhaps TRBD1 or TRBD2 (6 bases each). V lost 4 bases to trimming and J lost 3 bases, with 16 bases between them. CDR3 length: 15 residues. CDR3 region: CASSYSGGPDYEQYF. The DNA for the CDR3 is TGTGCCAGCAGTTACTCCGGGGGCCCCGACTACGAGCAGTACTTC.

This clonotype was counted many times. This sequence joins TRBV24-1 and TRBJ2-5; 9 nucleotides match TRBD2. The germline CDR1 and CDR2 sequences are KGHDR and SFDVKD. With 2 bases clipped from V and 2 bases from J, the junction kept 5 bases outside the gene matches. The length of the CDR3 is 16 residues. The CDR3 spells CATSDSRLAAQETQYF. The DNA for the CDR3 is TGTGCCACCAGTGATTCCCGACTAGCGGCTCAAGAGACCCAGTACTTC.

This clonotype has more than one count but fewer than ten. The chain carries TRBV7-9 and TRBJ1-1; 7 bases match TRBD1. The CDR3 spans 16 residues. V lost 4 bases and J lost 5; bases outside the gene matches: 13. Looked up from germline, CDR1 is SEHNR and CDR2 is FQNEAQ (reference sequence). CDR3 amino acids: CASSSSGAGGWTEAFF. The DNA for the CDR3 is TGTGCCAGCAGCTCTTCAGGGGCAGGGGGTTGGACTGAAGCTTTCTTT. The variable domain in full, completed from reference TRBV7-9 and TRBJ1-1, reads DTGVSQNPRHKITKRGQNVTFRCDPISEHNRLYWYRQTLGQGPEFLTYFQNEAQLEKSRLLSDRFSAERPKGSFSTLEIQRTEQGDSAMYLCASSSSGAGGWTEAFFGQGTRLTVV.

This clonotype was detected a few times. A junction end diverges from the germline sequence, so it may reflect a read error. This chain links TRBV7-8 with TRBJ2-5; a weak D match, TRBD2 (5 bases). The CDR3 is 15 residues long. Germline assignment: CDR1 SGHVS and CDR2 FQNEAQ. CDR3 in amino acids: CASSPARSGMETQYF. CDR3 DNA: TGCGCCAGCAGCCCGGCCAGATCCGGGATGGAGACCCAGTACTTC.

This clonotype was picked up many times. The chain carries TRBV29-1 and TRBJ1-2; D is undetermined. The germline gives CDR1 SQVTM, CDR2 ANQGSEA. The CDR3 totals 14 residues. Trimming pared 3 bases from V and 0 bases from J, leaving 11 bases between. In DNA, the CDR3 is TGCAGCGTTGAGTCGGCAGTTGCTAACTATGGCTACACCTTC. Translated: CSVESAVANYGYTF.

This clonotype was observed at least ten times. J is TRBJ1-4 and V is TRBV7-2; TRBD1 matches 7 bases. This CDR3 has 15 residues. CDR1 is SGHTA and CDR2 is FQGNSA in the germline V gene. Trimming removed 5 bases from V and 4 bases from J; junction bases left unmatched: 7. CDR3 sequence (DNA): TGTGCCAGCAGCCGAAGACAGGGACATAATGAAAAACTGTTTTTT. Translating it yields CASSRRQGHNEKLFF. Based on the CDR3 plus reference TRBV7-2 and TRBJ1-4, the full variable domain is GAGVSQSPSNKVTEKGKDVELRCDPISGHTALYWYRQSLGQGLEFLIYFQGNSAPDKSGLPSDRFSAERTGGSVSTLTIQRTQQEDSAVYLCASSRRQGHNEKLFFGSGTQLSVL.

This clonotype was detected only a few times. The CDR3 loop is CATTGPWGTEAFF. The CDR3 DNA is TGTGCCACTACAGGGCCGTGGGGCACTGAAGCTTTCTTT. The chain is built from TRBV6-5 and TRBJ1-1; D perhaps matches TRBD1 (6 bases). The CDR3 has 13 amino acids. CDR1 and CDR2 (germline): MNHEY, SVGAGI. The V end was cut by 10 bases, the J end by 4 bases, with 16 bases between.

In its sample, this clonotype was seen many times. One junction end does not reproduce the germline sequence, and a read error may be involved. The V gene is TRBV7-9, the J gene TRBJ2-7, with 15 nucleotides matching TRBD2. There are 15 residues in the CDR3. Germline loops: CDR1 SEHNR, CDR2 FQNEAQ (reference sequence). This CDR3 is CTSSRTSGGAYEQYF. Written as DNA, the CDR3 is TGTACCAGCAGCCGGACTAGCGGGGGGGCTTATGAGCAGTACTTC.

This clonotype was counted ten times or more. This rearrangement joins TRBV12-3 or TRBV12-4 to TRBJ1-2; no firm D call. The CDR3 length is 14 residues. V was clipped by 4 bases and J by 0 bases, with 9 bases between them. DNA of the CDR3: TGTGCCAGCAGTTCCACCGGGGCTAACTATGGCTACACCTTC. It encodes CASSSTGANYGYTF.

The chain carries TRBV11-2 and TRBJ1-1; weak D call: TRBD1 (6 bases). V was clipped by 5 bases and J by 7 bases, with 14 bases between them. This CDR3 region has 13 residues. The V gene's germline CDR1 is SGHAT and CDR2 FQNNGV. The CDR3, as DNA: TGTGCCAGCAGCCCGTCAGGGGACTATGAAGCTTTCTTT. Translation gives CASSPSGDYEAFF.

This chain uses TRBV19 with TRBJ1-5; no definite D call. The CDR3 contains 13 residues. V lost 11 bases and J lost 0, with 11 bases in between. From germline, CDR1 is LNHDA and CDR2 SQIVND (reference sequence). This chain's CDR3 is CAWGKYSNQPQHF. The CDR3 DNA reads as TGTGCCTGGGGAAAATATAGCAATCAGCCCCAGCATTTT.

As concerns this clonotype: This may be a read error, as it is one base from a much larger clone. V gene TRBV6-1 combines with J gene TRBJ2-5; 7 positions agree with TRBD2. The CDR3 loop spans 12 amino acids. V was pared by 4 bases and J by 4 bases, with 0 bases of the junction left unmatched. Germline CDR1 reads MNHNS; CDR2 reads SASEGT. CDR3 coding DNA: TGTGCCAGCAGTGGGGAGGGAGAGACCCAGTACTTC. This encodes CASSGEGETQYF.